The sequence of this T cell receptor (beta chain) was determined in a study of OX40 agonist ivuxolimab in advanced cancers. The CDR3 length is 16 residues. Trimming removed 4 bases from V and 4 bases from J; junction bases left unmatched: 12. Germline V gene lookup returns CDR1 SGHRS and CDR2 YFSETQ. Clones were read by immunoSEQ multiplex PCR, and TCRdb kept only the in-frame ones, dropping some. Of over 35,000 clones listed, around three quarters are singletons. The receptor comes from an adult with an advanced solid tumor such as melanoma, head and neck, liver or kidney cancer. The sample here was CD4+ or CD8+ T cells sorted from blood, taken in a trial of the OX40 agonist ivuxolimab. This rearrangement joins TRBV5-1 to TRBJ2-3; 7 nucleotides match TRBD2. The CDR3 sequence is CASSPYRGGGSDTQYF. The DNA of the CDR3 is TGCGCCAGCAGCCCTTATAGGGGCGGGGGTTCAGATACGCAGTATTTT.